Shown below are 28 T cell receptor beta chains from a single sample sequenced in a study of beta chain features in type 1 diabetes. All of the isolated RNA was reverse transcribed, so expressed TCRB transcripts were sequenced. Using immunoSEQ multiplex PCR, the repertoire was profiled, and TCRdb retains in-frame clones only, with some absent. This repertoire shows approximately 470,000 clones, approximately 28% found once; its top ten account for almost 0.065%. The sequenced sample was naive CD4+ T cells from blood. The receptors originated from a man younger than 35 in good health.

V gene TRBV5-1 combines with J gene TRBJ2-7, with a possible D match to TRBD1 (5 bases). Germline V gene sequence: CDR1 SGHRS, CDR2 YFSETQ. The CDR3 length is 12 residues. Trimming removed 0 bases from V and 10 bases from J, with 11 bases in between. Written as DNA, the CDR3 is TGCGCCAGCAGCTTGGAGGATGGACAACAGTACTTC. Protein product: CASSLEDGQQYF.

This clone was seen a handful of times. The CDR3 here is CAWSVKGGTGELFF. In nucleotides, the CDR3 is TGTGCCTGGAGTGTAAAAGGGGGCACCGGGGAGCTGTTTTTT. V usage is TRBV30 and J usage is TRBJ2-2; the D gene is possibly TRBD1 (6 bases). Between the trimmed V and J ends, which lost 0 bases and 4 bases, there was a span of 9 bases. The CDR3 contains 14 residues. Germline V gives CDR1 GTSNPN, CDR2 SVGIG (reference sequence).

The chain joins TRBV25-1 to TRBJ2-1; TRBD1 might be the D (6 bases). This CDR3 contains 16 residues. The germline V gene has CDR1 MGHDK and CDR2 SYGVNS. Trimming took 1 base from V and 7 from J, leaving 17 bases between them. The CDR3 region is CASSESARPGANEQFF. CDR3 DNA sequence: TGTGCCAGCAGTGAATCCGCCAGGCCAGGGGCGAATGAGCAGTTCTTC.

The chain carries TRBV30 and TRBJ1-2; tentatively, D is TRBD1 (5 bases). V lost 3 bases and J 8 bases, leaving 13 bases between the germline ends. The CDR3 sequence is 12 residues long. Germline CDR1 is GTSNPN and CDR2 is SVGIG (reference sequence). The DNA for the CDR3 is TGTGCCTGGAGGGCAGGGTATCGGGGCTACACCTTC. The encoded protein is CAWRAGYRGYTF.

V gene TRBV7-9 combines with J gene TRBJ2-7; 8 positions match TRBD2. Germline values: CDR1 SEHNR, CDR2 FQNEAQ (reference sequence). The CDR3 is 15 residues long. V shed 4 bases, J shed 7 bases, and the junction held 12 bases outside the gene matches. The CDR3, as DNA: TGTGCCAGCAGCTCCAATCGGGAGGGCCGAGGGGAGCAGTACTTC. As protein: CASSSNREGRGEQYF.

This clone came up a few times. The J gene is TRBJ2-1, the V gene TRBV28; 8 bases align to TRBD2. CDR3 length: 15 residues. With V trimmed by 5 bases and J by 6 bases, 9 bases remained unmatched. Germline lookup yields CDR1 MDHEN and CDR2 SYDVKM. The DNA of the CDR3 is TGTGCCAGCAGTCCGACCGGGACTAGGGCCAATGAGCAGTTCTTC. This translates into CASSPTGTRANEQFF.

V is TRBV7-2 and J is TRBJ2-7; TRBD1 aligns across 9 bases. With V trimmed by 1 base and J by 6 bases, 4 bases remained unmatched. This CDR3 is 14 amino acids long. CDR1 and CDR2 from the germline V gene are SGHTA and FQGNSA. The CDR3: CASSLGQGGIEQYF. The DNA of the CDR3 is TGTGCCAGCAGCTTAGGACAGGGGGGGATCGAGCAGTACTTC.

V and J are TRBV9 and TRBJ1-1; D not resolved. The CDR3 has 14 amino acids. Trimming pared 4 bases from V and 3 bases from J, leaving 13 bases between. Germline CDR1 is SGDLS and CDR2 is YYNGEE. CDR3 loop: CASSPLGVDTEAFF. The CDR3 nucleotides are TGTGCCAGCAGCCCCCTCGGGGTGGACACTGAAGCTTTCTTT.

V usage is TRBV30 and J usage is TRBJ1-6, with D possibly TRBD1 on 5 matching bases. Trimming shortened V by 5 bases and J by 8 bases, and 10 bases separated the two germline ends. The germline V gene has CDR1 GTSNPN and CDR2 SVGIG (reference sequence). The CDR3 loop spans 12 amino acids. The CDR3 DNA is TGTGCCTGGGCGCCGGGGGATTCACCCCTCCACTTT. Its protein is CAWAPGDSPLHF. Full variable domain (rest looked up from reference TRBV30 and TRBJ1-6): SQTIHQWPATLVQPVGSPLSLECTVEGTSNPNLYWYRQAAGRGLQLLFYSVGIGQISSEVPQNLSASRPQDRQFILSSKKLLLSDSGFYLCAWAPGDSPLHFGNGTRLTVT.

The chain carries TRBV7-9 and TRBJ2-3; a possible D gene is TRBD1 (9 bases). CDR1 and CDR2 from the germline V gene are SEHNR and FQNEAQ (reference sequence). V was shortened by 6 bases and J by 0 bases, with 19 bases between the two germline ends. The CDR3 contains 17 residues. CDR3 protein: CASRPGRDRVSTDTQYF. CDR3 DNA: TGTGCCAGCAGACCCGGGAGGGACAGGGTTAGCACAGATACGCAGTATTTT. Combining the CDR3 with reference TRBV7-9 and TRBJ2-3 gives the whole variable domain DTGVSQNPRHKITKRGQNVTFRCDPISEHNRLYWYRQTLGQGPEFLTYFQNEAQLEKSRLLSDRFSAERPKGSFSTLEIQRTEQGDSAMYLCASRPGRDRVSTDTQYFGPGTRLTVL.

This chain joins TRBV9 and TRBJ1-5; perhaps TRBD1 as D (6 bases). The CDR3 covers 14 residues. V was trimmed by 3 bases and J by 4 bases, leaving 11 bases between them. CDR1 is SGDLS, CDR2 YYNGEE, per germline. This CDR3 reads CASSADSRNQPQHF. The CDR3 nucleotides are TGTGCCAGCAGCGCGGACAGCCGAAATCAGCCCCAGCATTTT.

Remarks on this clone: The same CDR3 also results from other DNA sequences found in this sample. The chain is built from TRBV29-1 and TRBJ2-6; unclear D gene. V lost 3 bases, J lost 0 bases, and 0 bases lay in between. Germline CDR1 is SQVTM and CDR2 is ANQGSEA. The CDR3 covers 12 residues. The chain's CDR3 is CSVDSGANVLTF. CDR3 nucleotide sequence: TGCAGCGTTGACTCTGGGGCCAACGTCCTGACTTTC.

Only a few counts were recorded for this clone. This rearrangement joins TRBV5-6 to TRBJ2-4; D not resolved. Germline lookup yields CDR1 SGHDT and CDR2 YYEEEE. The CDR3 is 13 residues long. Trimming stripped 0 bases from V and 8 bases from J, with 9 bases between. The CDR3 sequence: CASSLDYWDIQYF. The CDR3 DNA sequence: TGTGCCAGCAGCTTGGACTACTGGGACATTCAGTACTTC.

This clone was seen a few times. The chain uses TRBV30 and TRBJ1-5; D is ambiguous. The CDR3 runs 14 residues. Trimming took off 6 bases at V and 3 bases at J, with 15 bases between the two ends. Per germline, CDR1 GTSNPN and CDR2 SVGIG (reference sequence). The chain's CDR3 is CACSAGPHNQPQHF. CDR3 nucleotide sequence: TGTGCCTGTTCAGCCGGACCTCACAATCAGCCCCAGCATTTT. The variable domain in full, with the rest retrieved from reference TRBV30 and TRBJ1-5, is SQTIHQWPATLVQPVGSPLSLECTVEGTSNPNLYWYRQAAGRGLQLLFYSVGIGQISSEVPQNLSASRPQDRQFILSSKKLLLSDSGFYLCACSAGPHNQPQHFGDGTRLSIL.

The chain is built from TRBV30 and TRBJ1-4, with no clear D. This CDR3 comprises 10 residues. Germline-derived CDR1 and CDR2 are GTSNPN and SVGIG (reference sequence). Trimming cost V 4 bases and J 10 bases, with 7 bases left between them. The CDR3 region is CAWMGGKLFF. Written as DNA, the CDR3 is TGTGCCTGGATGGGAGGAAAACTGTTTTTT.

This clone was counted only a few times. The chain is built from TRBV14 and TRBJ1-1, with no clear D. V was pared by 1 base and J by 6 bases, with 9 bases between. Germline V gene data show CDR1 as SGHDN and CDR2 as FVKESK. The CDR3 sequence is 13 residues long. CDR3 in amino acids: CASSQGRGAEAFF. DNA for the CDR3: TGTGCCAGCAGCCAAGGGCGCGGCGCTGAAGCTTTCTTT.

The V gene is TRBV30, the J gene TRBJ2-2, with 14 positions matching TRBD2. Germline V CDR1 and CDR2: GTSNPN, SVGIG (reference sequence). The length of the CDR3 is 16 residues. V lost 6 bases to trimming and J lost 6 bases; unmatched junction nucleotides: 9. The CDR3 loop is CACSGTSGSRSGELFF. The CDR3 nucleotides read TGTGCCTGCTCCGGGACTAGCGGGAGTAGGTCCGGGGAGCTGTTTTTT.

This chain links TRBV5-4 with TRBJ2-1; TRBD2 might be the D (6 bases). V lost 5 bases and J 0 bases, leaving 15 bases between the germline ends. This CDR3 spans 16 amino acids. Germline CDR1 and CDR2: SGHNT and YYREEE (reference sequence). CDR3 DNA: TGTGCCAGCAGTCCGGTCGTGGGAGGCTCCTACAATGAGCAGTTCTTC. Its protein is CASSPVVGGSYNEQFF. The full variable domain, with the rest looked up from reference TRBV5-4 and TRBJ2-1, is ETGVTQSPTHLIKTRGQQVTLRCSSQSGHNTVSWYQQALGQGPQFIFQYYREEENGRGNFPPRFSGLQFPNYSSELNVNALELDDSALYLCASSPVVGGSYNEQFFGPGTRLTVL.

V and J are TRBV7-2 and TRBJ2-5, with D possibly TRBD2 on 5 matching bases. This CDR3 has 14 residues. Germline assignment: CDR1 SGHTA and CDR2 FQGNSA. Trimming removed 5 bases from V and 4 bases from J, with 14 bases in between. CDR3 sequence (DNA): TGTGCCAGCAGCAATAGCTATGCGGGAGAGACCCAGTACTTC. Translating gives CASSNSYAGETQYF.

The table lists this clone with a count of one. The chain links TRBV9 to TRBJ2-2; TRBD2 aligns across 8 bases. The junction had 16 bases not matched to a gene; V was cut back by 5 bases and J by 7 bases. Germline values: CDR1 SGDLS, CDR2 YYNGEE. The CDR3 is 17 residues long. CDR3 nucleotides: TGTGCCAGCAGTCCCCTACCATCGGGAGGGCCGGTCGGGGAGCTGTTTTTT. Its protein is CASSPLPSGGPVGELFF.

This clone was seen a handful of times. This chain uses TRBV29-1 with TRBJ2-7; TRBD1 aligns across 7 bases. This CDR3 has 12 residues. In germline, CDR1 is SQVTM, CDR2 ANQGSEA. V trimming: 6 bases; J trimming: 2 bases; junction bases outside the gene matches: 4. The CDR3 spells CSVRQGAYEQYF. In DNA form, the CDR3 reads TGCAGCGTGAGGCAGGGGGCCTACGAGCAGTACTTC.

The V call is TRBV7-9, the J call TRBJ2-7, with D hard to call. Looked up from germline, CDR1 is SEHNR and CDR2 is FQNEAQ (reference sequence). CDR3 length equals 11 residues. With 3 bases removed from V and 7 bases from J, the gap between germline ends came to 7 bases. Here the CDR3 DNA reads TGTGCCAGCAGCTTCTCGGATGAGCAGTACTTC. It yields the protein CASSFSDEQYF.

A remark on this clone: Other DNA sequences of this sample code for an identical CDR3. This chain connects TRBV9 to TRBJ2-1, with TRBD2 matching over 8 bases. Germline V gives CDR1 SGDLS, CDR2 YYNGEE. Trimming removed 0 bases from V and 4 bases from J; junction bases left unmatched: 3. The CDR3 is made up of 15 amino acids. Here the CDR3 reads CASSVDPSGYNEQFF. In DNA form, the CDR3 reads TGTGCCAGCAGCGTAGACCCTAGCGGGTACAATGAGCAGTTCTTC.

V and J are TRBV9 and TRBJ2-1, with D tentatively TRBD2 (6 bases). Trimming shortened V by 4 bases and J by 8 bases, and 16 bases separated the two germline ends. CDR3 length: 14 residues. Germline V lookup: CDR1 SGDLS, CDR2 YYNGEE. The CDR3 nucleotides read TGTGCCAGCAGCCCCTCAGAACGGGAGTATGAGCAGTTCTTC. Translation gives CASSPSEREYEQFF.

The chain couples TRBV2 to TRBJ2-5, with 7 bases identical to TRBD1. Losses at the gene ends were 6 bases for V and 5 bases for J; bases not matched to a gene: 6. Germline CDR1 is SNHLY and CDR2 is FYNNEI. CDR3 size: 13 residues. Here the CDR3 reads CASRVTGHETQYF. Written as DNA, the CDR3 is TGTGCCAGCAGGGTGACAGGGCATGAGACCCAGTACTTC.

This clone was seen just once. J is TRBJ1-4 and V is TRBV7-2; D might be TRBD1 (5 bases). This CDR3 contains 15 residues. Trimming left V 5 bases short and J 2 bases short, with 12 bases between. The germline CDR1 and CDR2 sequences are SGHTA and FQGNSA. The CDR3 reads CASSPPGATNEKLFF. The CDR3 DNA follows: TGTGCCAGCAGCCCGCCTGGGGCGACTAATGAAAAACTGTTTTTT. Variable domain in full (rest from reference TRBV7-2 and TRBJ1-4): GAGVSQSPSNKVTEKGKDVELRCDPISGHTALYWYRQSLGQGLEFLIYFQGNSAPDKSGLPSDRFSAERTGGSVSTLTIQRTQQEDSAVYLCASSPPGATNEKLFFGSGTQLSVL.

This clone was observed a few times. V is TRBV7-2 and J is TRBJ2-1; TRBD2 agrees at 10 bases. V trimming: 4 bases; J trimming: 10 bases; junction bases outside the gene matches: 16. The CDR3 totals 17 residues. Germline-derived CDR1 and CDR2 are SGHTA and FQGNSA. The CDR3 spells CASSSRAWASGSGEQFF. Here the CDR3 DNA reads TGTGCCAGCAGCTCTAGAGCTTGGGCTAGCGGGAGCGGAGAGCAGTTCTTC.

The chain combines TRBV4-2 with TRBJ2-7, with a tentative D call TRBD2 (6 bases). V lost 5 bases to trimming and J lost 1 base, with 9 bases between them. Germline V CDR1 and CDR2: LGHNA, YNFKEQ. The CDR3 runs 13 residues. In DNA, the CDR3 is TGTGCCAGCAGCGCGGGGCTGTCCTACGAGCAGTACTTC. Amino acids: CASSAGLSYEQYF.